This T cell receptor (beta chain) comes out of a study of shared clonotypes between healthy human individuals. Across the whole study: Researchers assigned three CD4 naive, three CD4 memory, two CD8 naive and one CD8 memory plate to each donor. Notes on the study in general: Sampling included only blood; tissue repertoires likely differ. Genetic and exposure-history diversity was limited by the few donors.

Only in-frame clones appear in the TCRdb table, and some are missing; sequencing was by immunoSEQ multiplex PCR. The data hold around 1.1 million clones, with roughly 74% observed a single time. In regard to this clone: The antigen is unknown.

The CDR3 extends over 17 amino acids. Sequencing was performed on memory CD4+ T cells from PBMCs. Noted subset: CD45RA-negative fraction. The rearrangement joins TRBV21-1 to TRBJ1-2; the D call in the table, TRBD1, was not verified against the DNA. TRBV21-1 constitutes a pseudogene. The source of this sequence is a man younger than 35 in good health. Some clones in this sample may be carry-over from other donors' samples. CDR3 protein: CASNIVRQDTPNYGYTF. CDR3 sequence (DNA): TGTGCCAGCAACATAGTTAGACAGGACACCCCAAACTATGGCTACACCTTC.